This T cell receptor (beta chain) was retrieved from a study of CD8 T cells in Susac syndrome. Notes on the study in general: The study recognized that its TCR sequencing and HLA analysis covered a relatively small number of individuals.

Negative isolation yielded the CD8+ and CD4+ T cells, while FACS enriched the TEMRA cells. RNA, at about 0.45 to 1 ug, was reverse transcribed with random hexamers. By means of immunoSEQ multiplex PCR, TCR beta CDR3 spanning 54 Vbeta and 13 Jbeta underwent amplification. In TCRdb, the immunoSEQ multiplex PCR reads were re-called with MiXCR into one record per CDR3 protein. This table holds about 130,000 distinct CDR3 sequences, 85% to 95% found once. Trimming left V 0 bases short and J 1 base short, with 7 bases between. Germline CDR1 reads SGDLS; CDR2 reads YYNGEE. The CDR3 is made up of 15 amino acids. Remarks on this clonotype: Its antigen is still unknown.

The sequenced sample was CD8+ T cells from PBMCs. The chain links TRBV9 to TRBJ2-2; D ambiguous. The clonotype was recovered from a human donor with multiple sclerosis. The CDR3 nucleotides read TGTGCCAGCAGCGTAGGGCAGAGGAACACCGGGGAGCTGTTTTTT. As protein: CASSVGQRNTGELFF.